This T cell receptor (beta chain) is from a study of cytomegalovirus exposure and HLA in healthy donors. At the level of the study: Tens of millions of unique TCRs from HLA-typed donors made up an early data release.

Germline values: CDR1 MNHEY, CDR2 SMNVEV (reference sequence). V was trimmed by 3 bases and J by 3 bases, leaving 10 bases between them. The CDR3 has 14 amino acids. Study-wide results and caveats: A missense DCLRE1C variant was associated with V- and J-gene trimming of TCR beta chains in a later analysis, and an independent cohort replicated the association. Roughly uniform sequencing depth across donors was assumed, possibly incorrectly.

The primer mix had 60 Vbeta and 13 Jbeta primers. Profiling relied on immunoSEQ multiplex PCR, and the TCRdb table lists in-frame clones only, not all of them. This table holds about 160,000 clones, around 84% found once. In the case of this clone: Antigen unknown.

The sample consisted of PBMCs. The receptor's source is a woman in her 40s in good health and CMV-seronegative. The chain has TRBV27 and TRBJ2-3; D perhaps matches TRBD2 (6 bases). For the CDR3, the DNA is TGTGCCAGCAGTTTGCGGGGCACTACAGATACGCAGTATTTT. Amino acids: CASSLRGTTDTQYF.